This T cell receptor beta chain was profiled in a study of T cells after yellow fever vaccination (dated by TCRdb to between 2017 and 2020). Regarding the study in general: Libraries from fractions with low cell numbers were prepared with the SMART-Seq v4 Ultra Low Input RNA kit. Bulk TCR alpha and beta repertoires were sequenced longitudinally to track T-cell clones before and after primary and booster YFV17D yellow fever vaccination. Two healthy male donors, one aged 18 to 30 and one aged 30 to 40 years, made up the cohort. Blood was collected at multiple timepoints before and after primary and secondary immunization, and bulk PBMC replicates and cell subsets were isolated. On the study overall, not on this receptor specifically: A small fraction of clonotypes showed up in both the CD4 and CD8 compartments, probably as a result of convergent recombination. Most clones expanded after primary vaccination (around 97% of CD4 and 80% to 90% of CD8) were re-detected after the booster, suggesting that broad memory maintenance occurred. The secondary T-cell response was found to be weaker but faster than the primary response, with a peak reached on day 5 rather than on day 15. Because only two donors were included in the study, the extent to which the findings can be generalized is limited. Computational filtering was required because FACS-sorted repertoires could contain abundant contaminating clonotypes from the bulk population.

V loses 2 bases, J loses 0 bases, and the germline ends lie 11 bases apart. Based on the germline V gene, the CDR1 and CDR2 sequences are SGHRS and YFSETQ. The CDR3 starts with the cysteine, ends with the phenylalanine, and has 15 residues. Of all the DNA, just the CDR3 is kept, 45 bases in frame from base 1. Interpreted using the paper, the treatment or condition label stands for: live attenuated yellow fever vaccine strain. A standard Ficoll-Paque protocol was used to isolate PBMCs from peripheral blood. Dynabeads CD4 and CD8 positive selection kits were used to isolate the CD4 and CD8 T-cell fractions. TriZol was used to extract RNA from bulk PBMCs, CD4 and CD8 fractions, and dextramer-positive and dextramer-negative fractions. Details on this clonotype: Its antigen remains unidentified. No base qualities exist here, and no much larger clone lies one base off it.

These reads were obtained on an Illumina NovaSeq 6000. TCR cDNA was made using 5'RACE template switching, a step that added a universal primer site and unique molecular identifiers. cDNA synthesis was primed from both the TCR alpha and TCR beta constant segments. Libraries were amplified in two PCR steps, with sample barcodes and sequencing adapters added in the second step. Sequencing of libraries was performed on Illumina HiSeq 2500 (2x100 bp) or NovaSeq (2x150 bp). Turning to the authors' computational methods: Demultiplexing of reads and collapsing into UMI consensus sequences were performed with MIGEC, and V(D)J alignment was carried out with MiXCR. Vaccine-responding clonotypes were defined with edgeR using replicate PBMC samples, requiring FDR below 0.01 and a log2 fold change above 5 up to day 15. Bulk clonotypes were assigned CD4 or CD8 identity according to which sequenced CD4 or CD8 repertoire held them at higher abundance. The public reads were reanalyzed by TCRdb: fastp trimming at Q25, MiXCR alignment, in-frame beta chains only. Rows with a matching CDR3 protein are joined into one entry that keeps the most common DNA and genes. What appears here as the V and J calls and clone size reflects TCRdb's work, not the paper's. Here the sample has 99,000 or so distinct CDR3 sequences; under 6.5% occur a single time. Over 40% of the sample goes to the ten largest clones.

The sequence was collected from a man between 18 and 29 years old who received the YFV17D yellow fever vaccine. This sample comprised CD8+ T cells sorted from PBMCs, obtained 10 days after the yellow fever booster vaccination. The chain couples TRBV5-1 to TRBJ1-1; tentative D gene TRBD1, with 5 bases matching. The CDR3 region reads CASSFTTEMNTEAFF. The nucleotide sequence is given as TGCGCCAGCAGCTTTACGACAGAAATGAACACTGAAGCTTTCTTT. This CDR3, with the reference TRBV5-1 and TRBJ1-1 proteins standing in past its ends, gives the full variable domain KAGVTQTPRYLIKTRGQQVTLSCSPISGHRSVSWYQQTPGQGLQFLFEYFSETQRNKGNFPGRFSGRQFSNSRSEMNVSTLELGDSALYLCASSFTTEMNTEAFFGQGTRLTVV.